This T cell receptor (beta chain) was observed in a study of blood T cell repertoires in COVID-19. As for the study in general: Some COVID-19 samples were acute and others convalescent; all came from the United States, Italy and Spain. In each case, the material was cDNA or gDNA derived from T cells, B-cell-depleted T cells, or PBMCs.

As processed by the authors: Amplification of reference gene primers was used by the study to estimate nucleated cell counts. Using immunoSEQ multiplex PCR, the repertoire was profiled, and TCRdb retains in-frame clones only, with some absent. D and trimming come from the DNA, and the V and J calls and clone size come from that table. The data show roughly 250,000 clones, with about 90% seen just once and 1% to 1.5% held by the top ten. Clinical history reported by participants formed the basis on which cohorts were assigned. The CDR3 sequence is 15 residues long. In germline, CDR1 is MNHEY, CDR2 SMNVEV (reference sequence). The V gene lost 7 bases and the J gene lost 6 bases, with 16 bases spanning the gap.

The sequence was obtained from a human donor in a cohort exposed to, infected with or recovered from COVID-19 (not recorded which). The donor label of this sample is uncertain. The sequencing input was PBMCs or T cells enriched from blood (not recorded which). V and J are TRBV27 and TRBJ1-6; D not resolved. The CDR3 sequence: CASTLSLVINSPLHF. The CDR3 DNA reads TGTGCCAGCACCCTATCGCTGGTAATTAATTCACCCCTCCACTTT.